These 10 T cell receptor beta chains came from one sample sequenced in a study of T cells after yellow fever vaccination (dated by TCRdb to about 2019). The intended sense of this specimen's treatment or condition label: live attenuated yellow fever vaccine strain. Library method: 5' RACE. The sequencing machine was an Illumina HiSeq 2500. TCRdb handled the public reads itself, with Q25 trimming in fastp and clone calling in MiXCR, and kept productive beta chains. Rows are combined by CDR3 protein, so each entry shows the most common genes and DNA. The sample table lists 600,000 to 750,000 distinct CDR3 sequences, approximately 13% of them with a count of one. The top ten hold 14% to 15% of the sample. The sequencing here drew on PBMCs, taken on the day of the yellow fever booster vaccination. These receptors were collected from a man aged 25-45 years who received the YFV17D yellow fever vaccine.

The V gene is TRBV7-2, the J gene TRBJ2-1; possibly TRBD2 for D (5 bases). Germline CDR1 and CDR2: SGHTA and FQGNSA. The CDR3 length is 15 residues. V was clipped by 5 bases and J by 0 bases, with 11 bases between them. The CDR3 is CASSTSLPSYNEQFF. The CDR3 DNA reads TGTGCCAGCAGCACTAGTCTCCCCTCCTACAATGAGCAGTTCTTC. The whole variable domain, filled in from reference TRBV7-2 and TRBJ2-1, reads GAGVSQSPSNKVTEKGKDVELRCDPISGHTALYWYRQSLGQGLEFLIYFQGNSAPDKSGLPSDRFSAERTGGSVSTLTIQRTQQEDSAVYLCASSTSLPSYNEQFFGPGTRLTVL.

This clonotype showed up just a few times. The chain carries TRBV27 and TRBJ2-1; D may be TRBD1 (5 bases). V lost 3 bases and J 0 bases, leaving 9 bases between the germline ends. CDR1 and CDR2 from the germline V gene are MNHEY and SMNVEV (reference sequence). This CDR3 comprises 15 residues. The CDR3 region is CASSLDKSSYNEQFF. The CDR3, as DNA: TGTGCCAGCAGTTTGGACAAGAGCTCCTACAATGAGCAGTTCTTC.

V usage is TRBV29-1 and J usage is TRBJ1-5, with TRBD1 as a possible D gene (5 bases). This CDR3 region has 14 residues. The V gene's germline CDR1 is SQVTM and CDR2 ANQGSEA. V lost 6 bases to trimming and J lost 6 bases, with 18 bases between them. CDR3 sequence (DNA): TGCAGCGTGGCAGCGGCGGGGCGGGGTCAGCCCCAGCATTTT. Protein product: CSVAAAGRGQPQHF.

This clonotype was detected many times. This sequence joins TRBV7-2 and TRBJ2-7; 8 nucleotides align to TRBD2. The CDR3 consists of 13 residues. J lost 4 bases, V lost 4 bases, and 3 bases had no gene match. Germline V gives CDR1 SGHTA, CDR2 FQGNSA. The CDR3 protein is CASSSQREYEQYF. The CDR3 bases are TGTGCCAGCAGCTCCCAGCGGGAGTACGAGCAGTACTTC.

This clonotype has just a few counts. The CDR3 here is CSAKQASNQPQHF. DNA for the CDR3: TGCAGTGCTAAACAGGCGAGCAATCAGCCCCAGCATTTT. V gene TRBV20-1 combines with J gene TRBJ1-5, with D possibly TRBD1 on 5 matching bases. This CDR3 region has 13 residues. Germline V lookup: CDR1 DFQATT, CDR2 SNEGSKA (reference sequence). The V and J ends lost 4 bases and 1 base respectively, with 8 bases between them.

The rearrangement links TRBV29-1 to TRBJ2-7; TRBD2 aligns across 8 bases. V dropped 3 bases and J dropped 0; count of bases not matched to a gene: 7. CDR1 SQVTM and CDR2 ANQGSEA come from the germline V gene. There are 15 residues in the CDR3. CDR3 protein: CSVEVLAGPSYEQYF. CDR3 in DNA: TGCAGCGTTGAGGTGCTAGCGGGCCCCTCCTACGAGCAGTACTTC.

This clonotype showed up just a few times. V gene TRBV27 combines with J gene TRBJ1-1, with TRBD1 matching over 10 bases. The CDR3 runs 14 residues. Germline lookup yields CDR1 MNHEY and CDR2 SMNVEV (reference sequence). Trimming removed 5 bases from V and 6 bases from J; junction bases left unmatched: 6. The CDR3 DNA reads as TGTGCCAGCAGTAAACGGACAGGGGGGGCTGAAGCTTTCTTT. Translating it yields CASSKRTGGAEAFF.

In this sample, this clonotype turned up a few times. The chain uses TRBV27 and TRBJ2-3; 10 bases are a match to TRBD2. Trimming cost V 6 bases and J 0 bases; bases outside gene matches: 15. Germline CDR1 reads MNHEY; CDR2 reads SMNVEV (reference sequence). The CDR3 contains 19 residues. CDR3 loop: CASSQLAGKTILSTDTQYF. The CDR3 coding sequence is TGTGCCAGCAGCCAACTAGCGGGAAAAACAATTTTGAGCACAGATACGCAGTATTTT.

In its sample, this clonotype was seen a few times. The chain carries TRBV9 and TRBJ2-1, with D perhaps TRBD2 (6 bases). Germline CDR1 is SGDLS and CDR2 is YYNGEE. The CDR3 has 15 amino acids. V gave up 3 bases and J gave up 4 bases, with 14 bases separating them. CDR3 region: CASSGRDSHYNEQFF. For the CDR3, the DNA is TGTGCCAGCAGCGGCCGGGACTCACATTACAATGAGCAGTTCTTC.

This clonotype has more than one count but fewer than ten. The chain carries TRBV7-3 and TRBJ2-3, with D uncertain. The V gene's germline CDR1 is SGHTA and CDR2 FQGTGA. The CDR3 contains 13 residues. Trimming pared 7 bases from V and 2 bases from J, leaving 10 bases between. CDR3 DNA: TGTGCCAGCACCCGAGATCTCACAGATACGCAGTATTTT. It yields the protein CASTRDLTDTQYF.